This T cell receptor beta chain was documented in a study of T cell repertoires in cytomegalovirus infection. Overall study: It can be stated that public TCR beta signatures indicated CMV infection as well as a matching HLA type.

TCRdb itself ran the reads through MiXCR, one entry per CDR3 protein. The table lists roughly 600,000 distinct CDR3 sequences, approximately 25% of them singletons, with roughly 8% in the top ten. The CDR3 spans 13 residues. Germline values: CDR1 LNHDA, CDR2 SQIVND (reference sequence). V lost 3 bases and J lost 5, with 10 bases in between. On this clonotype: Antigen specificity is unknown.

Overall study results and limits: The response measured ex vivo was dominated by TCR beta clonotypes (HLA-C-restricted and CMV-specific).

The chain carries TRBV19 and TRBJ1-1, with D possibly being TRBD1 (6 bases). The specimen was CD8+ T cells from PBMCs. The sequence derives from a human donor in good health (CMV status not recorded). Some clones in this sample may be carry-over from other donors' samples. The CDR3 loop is CASSIHRATEAFF. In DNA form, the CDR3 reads TGTGCCAGTAGTATTCACAGGGCGACTGAAGCTTTCTTT. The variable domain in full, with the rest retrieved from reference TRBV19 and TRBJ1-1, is DGGITQSPKYLFRKEGQNVTLSCEQNLNHDAMYWYRQDPGQGLRLIYYSQIVNDFQKGDIAEGYSVSREKKESFPLTVTSAQKNPTAFYLCASSIHRATEAFFGQGTRLTVV.